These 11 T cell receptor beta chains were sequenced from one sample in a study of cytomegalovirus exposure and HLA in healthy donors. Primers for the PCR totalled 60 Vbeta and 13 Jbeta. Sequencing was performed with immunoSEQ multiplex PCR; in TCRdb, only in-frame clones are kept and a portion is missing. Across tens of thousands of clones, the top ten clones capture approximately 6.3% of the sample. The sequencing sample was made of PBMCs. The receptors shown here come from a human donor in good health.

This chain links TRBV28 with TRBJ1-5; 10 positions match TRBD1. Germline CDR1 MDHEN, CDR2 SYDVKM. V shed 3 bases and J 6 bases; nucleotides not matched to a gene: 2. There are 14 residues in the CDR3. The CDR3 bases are TGTGCCAGCAGTTTCGGGACAGGGGTTCAGCCCCAGCATTTT. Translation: CASSFGTGVQPQHF.

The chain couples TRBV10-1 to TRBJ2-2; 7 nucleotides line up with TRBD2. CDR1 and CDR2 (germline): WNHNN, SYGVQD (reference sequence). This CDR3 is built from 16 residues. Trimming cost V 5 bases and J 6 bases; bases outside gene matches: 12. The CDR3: CASSKHSGRMAGELFF. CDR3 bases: TGCGCCAGCAGTAAACATAGCGGGCGAATGGCCGGGGAGCTGTTTTTT.

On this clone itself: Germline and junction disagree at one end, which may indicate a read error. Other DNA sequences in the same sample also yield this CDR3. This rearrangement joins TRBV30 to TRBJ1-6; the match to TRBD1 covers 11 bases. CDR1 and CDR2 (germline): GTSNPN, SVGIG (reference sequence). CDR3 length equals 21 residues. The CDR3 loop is CAWSDRGTGGFRSPYNSPLHF. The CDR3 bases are TGTGCCTGGAGCGATAGGGGGACAGGGGGATTTCGAAGTCCTTATAATTCACCCCTACACTTT.

This CDR3 reads CASSQQGSYGYTF. The CDR3 region has the DNA TGTGCCAGCAGTCAACAGGGTTCCTATGGCTACACCTTC. The chain has TRBV6-1 and TRBJ1-2; perhaps TRBD1 as D (6 bases). V shed 5 bases and J shed 4 bases, with 11 bases lying between them. The CDR3 is 13 amino acids. CDR1 and CDR2 (germline): MNHNS, SASEGT.

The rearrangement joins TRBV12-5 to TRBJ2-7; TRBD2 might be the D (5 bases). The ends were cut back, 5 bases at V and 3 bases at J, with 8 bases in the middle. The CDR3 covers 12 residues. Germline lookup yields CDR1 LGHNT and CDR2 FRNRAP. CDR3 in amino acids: CASGRTLYEQYF. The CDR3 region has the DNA TGTGCTAGTGGTCGGACTCTCTACGAGCAGTACTTC.

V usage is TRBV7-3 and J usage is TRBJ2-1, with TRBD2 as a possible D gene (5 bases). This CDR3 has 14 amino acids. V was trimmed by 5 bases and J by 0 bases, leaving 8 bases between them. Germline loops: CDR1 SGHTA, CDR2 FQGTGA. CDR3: CASSRGSSYNEQFF. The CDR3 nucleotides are TGTGCCAGCAGCCGGGGAAGCTCCTACAATGAGCAGTTCTTC.

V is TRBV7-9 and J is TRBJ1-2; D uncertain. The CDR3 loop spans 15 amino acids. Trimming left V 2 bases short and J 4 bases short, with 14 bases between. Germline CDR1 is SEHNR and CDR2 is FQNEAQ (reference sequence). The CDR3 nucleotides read TGTGCCAGCAGCTTACTGGCTGTGGGGAGCTATGGCTACACCTTC. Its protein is CASSLLAVGSYGYTF.

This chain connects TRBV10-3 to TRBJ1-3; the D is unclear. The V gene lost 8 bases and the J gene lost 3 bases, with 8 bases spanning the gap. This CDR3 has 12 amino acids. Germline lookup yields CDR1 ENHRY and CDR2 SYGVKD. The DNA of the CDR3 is TGTGCCATCGGAGCTGGTGGAAACACCATATATTTT. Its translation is CAIGAGGNTIYF.

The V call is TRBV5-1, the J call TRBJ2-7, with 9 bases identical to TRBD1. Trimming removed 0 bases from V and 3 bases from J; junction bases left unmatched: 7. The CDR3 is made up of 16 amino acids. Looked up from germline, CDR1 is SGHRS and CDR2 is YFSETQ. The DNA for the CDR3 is TGCGCCAGCAGCTTGGGGCCCCGGGACAGGGACTACGAGCAGTACTTC. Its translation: CASSLGPRDRDYEQYF.

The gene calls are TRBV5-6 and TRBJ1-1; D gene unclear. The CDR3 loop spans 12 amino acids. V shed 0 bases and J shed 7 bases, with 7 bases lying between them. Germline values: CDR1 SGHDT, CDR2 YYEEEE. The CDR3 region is CASSLGADEAFF. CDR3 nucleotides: TGTGCCAGCAGCTTGGGCGCGGATGAAGCTTTCTTT.

DNA for the CDR3: TGCGCCAGCAGCCATGTAGCGGGTGGAATTGGAAACACCATATATTTT. It codes for CASSHVAGGIGNTIYF. The rearrangement uses TRBV4-1 and TRBJ1-3, with D unresolved. The CDR3 totals 16 residues. Germline V CDR1 and CDR2: MGHRA, YSYEKL. Trimming stripped 3 bases from V and 3 bases from J, with 15 bases between.